One and the same sample provided the 19 T cell receptor beta chains below, sequenced in a study of T-cell memory formation after mild COVID-19. Each CDR3 protein is one row after TCRdb ran MiXCR on the 5' RACE reads. The sample has about 560,000 distinct CDR3 sequences; roughly 17% are singletons. Sequenced material: PBMCs or a T cell subset sorted from them (not recorded which). These receptors were collected from an adult woman who had mild COVID-19 (a few samples of this study predate the infection). Cell type and time point are not known.

This clonotype turned up a few times. V usage is TRBV20-1 and J usage is TRBJ2-7, with 7 bases that match TRBD1. V trimming: 4 bases; J trimming: 4 bases; junction bases outside the gene matches: 7. Looked up from germline, CDR1 is DFQATT and CDR2 is SNEGSKA (reference sequence). CDR3 length: 13 residues. In nucleotides, the CDR3 is TGCAGTGCTACAACGGGACAGAAATACGAGCAGTACTTC. Translating gives CSATTGQKYEQYF.

The gene calls are TRBV20-1 and TRBJ2-3; TRBD2 matches 7 bases. The germline gives CDR1 DFQATT, CDR2 SNEGSKA (reference sequence). The CDR3 covers 14 residues. The trim removed 7 bases at V and 4 bases at J, leaving 11 bases unmatched. Written as DNA, the CDR3 is TGCAGTGTCTGGTTAGCGGGTGCCGCAGATACGCAGTATTTT. It yields the protein CSVWLAGAADTQYF.

This clonotype was observed many times. The V call is TRBV5-5, the J call TRBJ1-2; D is undetermined. This CDR3 contains 16 residues. Trimming removed 3 bases from V and 6 bases from J, with 21 bases in between. CDR1 is SGHKS and CDR2 is YYEKEE in the germline V gene (reference sequence). Here the CDR3 DNA reads TGTGCCAGCAGCTCCGTTGTTGGAGGCCTTGGGGATGGCTACACCTTC. It yields the protein CASSSVVGGLGDGYTF.

This clonotype occurred a few times. This chain connects TRBV6-4 to TRBJ2-2; 7 bases line up with TRBD1. J was trimmed by 3 bases and V by 0 bases; bases with no gene match: 1. Germline V gene sequence: CDR1 MRHNA, CDR2 SNTAGT. The CDR3 spans 15 residues. This CDR3 reads CASSDSGTDTGELFF. The DNA for the CDR3 is TGTGCCAGCAGTGACTCGGGGACAGACACCGGGGAGCTGTTTTTT.

The chain combines TRBV14 with TRBJ2-7; a weak D match, TRBD1 (6 bases). Trimming left V 0 bases short and J 2 bases short, with 11 bases between. Germline CDR1 and CDR2: SGHDN and FVKESK. The CDR3 sequence is 15 residues long. CDR3 protein: CASSQDGQGTYEQYF. CDR3 bases: TGTGCCAGCAGCCAAGATGGGCAGGGGACCTACGAGCAGTACTTC.

This clonotype was counted between two and nine times. The CDR3: CASSPDLQGLATNEKLFF. Here the CDR3 DNA reads TGTGCCAGCTCACCAGATCTTCAGGGGCTTGCAACTAATGAAAAACTGTTTTTT. The gene calls are TRBV18 and TRBJ1-4; tentative D call: TRBD1 (6 bases). Germline-derived CDR1 and CDR2 are KGHSH and LQKENI. There are 18 residues in the CDR3. Trimming stripped 2 bases from V and 0 bases from J, with 16 bases between.

This clonotype was seen a handful of times. V is TRBV11-2 and J is TRBJ2-7, with TRBD1 identical over 8 bases. The CDR3 is 15 amino acids. Germline CDR1 and CDR2: SGHAT and FQNNGV. Trimming cost V 5 bases and J 6 bases; bases outside gene matches: 12. In nucleotides, the CDR3 is TGTGCCAGCAGCACCCGGACAGGGAAGCTTCGCGAGCAGTACTTC. Translation gives CASSTRTGKLREQYF.

The CDR3 bases are TGTGCCAGTAGTCCAGGGGCGGGAATCACAGATACGCAGTATTTT. This encodes CASSPGAGITDTQYF. The chain joins TRBV19 to TRBJ2-3; the D gene could be TRBD1 or TRBD2 (6 bases each). The CDR3 extends over 15 amino acids. The germline CDR1 and CDR2 sequences are LNHDA and SQIVND (reference sequence). Trimming removed 5 bases from V and 2 bases from J, with 14 bases in between.

The rearrangement links TRBV12-3 or TRBV12-4 to TRBJ1-4, with D possibly TRBD1 on 5 matching bases. The CDR3 has 13 residues. V was cut by 5 bases and J by 8 bases, with 12 bases left in between. Written as DNA, the CDR3 is TGTGCCAGCAGTCGAGGGGATGGGGAAAAACTGTTTTTT. Amino acid sequence: CASSRGDGEKLFF.

This clonotype was counted between two and nine times. This chain joins TRBV5-5 and TRBJ2-4; TRBD2 might be the D (5 bases). V was cut by 1 base and J by 5 bases, with 16 bases left in between. The CDR3 is made up of 16 amino acids. From germline, CDR1 is SGHKS and CDR2 YYEKEE (reference sequence). Here the CDR3 reads CASSLLFRGIENIQYF. CDR3 coding DNA: TGTGCCAGCAGCTTGCTGTTCAGAGGGATAGAAAACATTCAGTACTTC.

The sample holds a few counts of this clonotype. The V call is TRBV5-1, the J call TRBJ2-7, with TRBD1 identical over 8 bases. The ends lost 5 bases at V and 0 bases at J; junction bases unmatched: 7. The CDR3 length is 15 residues. Germline V gene lookup returns CDR1 SGHRS and CDR2 YFSETQ. CDR3 bases: TGCGCCAGCAGACGGACAGGGTTGAGCTCCTACGAGCAGTACTTC. Protein sequence: CASRRTGLSSYEQYF.

The table lists this clonotype with a few counts. The CDR3 sequence: CASSARLGGGHEQFF. The CDR3 nucleotides are TGTGCCAGCAGCGCGAGACTAGGTGGGGGTCATGAGCAGTTCTTC. V is TRBV9 and J is TRBJ2-1, with a possible D match to TRBD2 (6 bases). Looked up from germline, CDR1 is SGDLS and CDR2 is YYNGEE. V lost 3 bases and J lost 8, with 18 bases in between. The length of the CDR3 is 15 residues.

This clonotype has just a few counts. The chain joins TRBV5-6 to TRBJ1-2; D remains unclear. Trimming took 0 bases from V and 7 from J, leaving 4 bases between them. Germline CDR1 and CDR2: SGHDT and YYEEEE. The length of the CDR3 is 11 residues. CDR3: CASSLASGYTF. CDR3 in DNA: TGTGCCAGCAGCTTGGCCAGTGGCTACACCTTC.

V gene TRBV5-1 combines with J gene TRBJ2-7, with D perhaps given as TRBD1 or TRBD2 (5 bases each). V was cut by 8 bases and J by 3 bases, with 24 bases left in between. The CDR3 has 16 residues. Per the germline V gene, CDR1 is SGHRS and CDR2 is YFSETQ. Here the CDR3 DNA reads TGCGCCAGGTTCCGGGGCCGGGCCCCCCCTTTCTACGAGCAGTACTTC. Translating gives CARFRGRAPPFYEQYF. Full variable domain (rest looked up from reference TRBV5-1 and TRBJ2-7): KAGVTQTPRYLIKTRGQQVTLSCSPISGHRSVSWYQQTPGQGLQFLFEYFSETQRNKGNFPGRFSGRQFSNSRSEMNVSTLELGDSALYLCARFRGRAPPFYEQYFGPGTRLTVT.

This clonotype was counted only a few times. The chain recombines TRBV20-1 with TRBJ2-2; unclear D gene. CDR1 is DFQATT, CDR2 SNEGSKA, per germline (reference sequence). The V gene lost 2 bases and the J gene lost 1 base, with 11 bases spanning the gap. The CDR3 totals 15 residues. In nucleotides, the CDR3 is TGCAGTGCTAGAACCCTTAGCAGGAACACCGGGGAGCTGTTTTTT. Its protein product is CSARTLSRNTGELFF.

This chain links TRBV5-1 with TRBJ2-1; 7 bases fit TRBD1. J gave up 3 bases and V 3 bases, and 18 bases lay outside the gene matches. The CDR3 sequence is 19 residues long. CDR1 SGHRS and CDR2 YFSETQ come from the germline V gene. The CDR3 loop reads CASSWDRLSPNPIYNEQFF. The CDR3 nucleotides read TGCGCCAGCAGCTGGGACAGACTTTCCCCGAACCCTATCTACAATGAGCAGTTCTTC.

This clonotype has a handful of counts. The CDR3 is CASKAGGPYNEQFF. In DNA, the CDR3 is TGTGCCAGTAAAGCGGGAGGCCCCTACAATGAGCAGTTCTTC. V is TRBV27 and J is TRBJ2-1, with 9 bases lining up with TRBD2. The J segment lost 2 bases and the V segment lost 9 bases, leaving 5 bases of the junction unmatched. This CDR3 comprises 14 residues. In germline, CDR1 is MNHEY, CDR2 SMNVEV (reference sequence).

The CDR3 DNA sequence: TGCGCCAGCAGTTGGGGAAAGGGTGGAAACACCATATATTTT. Encoded protein: CASSWGKGGNTIYF. The genes are TRBV5-1 and TRBJ1-3; unclear D gene. Germline loops: CDR1 SGHRS, CDR2 YFSETQ. The length of the CDR3 is 14 residues. Trimming cost V 5 bases and J 3 bases, with 12 bases left between them.

This chain links TRBV18 with TRBJ1-1, with D possibly being TRBD1 (5 bases). The CDR3 loop spans 15 amino acids. CDR1 and CDR2 from the germline V gene are KGHSH and LQKENI. Trimming took off 0 bases at V and 6 bases at J, with 14 bases between the two ends. This CDR3 is CASSPPRRGSPEAFF. CDR3 bases: TGTGCCAGCTCACCACCGCGCCGGGGGTCCCCTGAAGCTTTCTTT.